This T cell receptor (beta chain) was observed in a study of vaccination effects on CD4 cells after COVID-19. Findings and limits, study-wide: There was only 1 of 255 vaccine-induced clones in healthy vaccinees that cross-reacted with common cold coronaviruses. Late after vaccination, infection- and vaccine-induced clones showed marked clonal contraction.

With regard to this clone: Its cognate antigen is unknown.

Clones were read by immunoSEQ multiplex PCR, and TCRdb kept only the in-frame ones, dropping some. The sample includes about 28,000 clones, more than 70% seen only once; the top ten take about 30%. The CDR3 runs to 14 residues. From germline, CDR1 is SNHLY and CDR2 FYNNEI. Trimming removed 6 bases from V and 11 bases from J; junction bases left unmatched: 15. Antigen-specific CD4+ T cells were expanded (with viral peptide pools) by the ViraFEST assay ahead of sequencing. Isolation of CD4+ T cells took place after approximately ten days of culture. Vaccinees lacked prior SARS-CoV-2 infection and tested negative for nucleocapsid antibodies. After about 2 million PBMC were placed in each well, they were cultured with approximately 10 IU/ml IL-2 and roughly 10 ug/ml peptides. Cultures got half-medium changes with IL-2 on days 3 and 7.

This chain links TRBV2 with TRBJ1-1; 7 nucleotides agree with TRBD1. The receptor's source is a human donor who received a COVID-19 vaccine. The sample was CD4+ T cells from PBMCs cultured with SARS-CoV-2 spike peptides, taken before COVID-19 vaccination. The DNA for the CDR3 is TGTGCCAGCAGAGCGGGACAGCGGGCGCTCTGGGCTTTCTTT. Translation: CASRAGQRALWAFF.